The 9 T cell receptor beta chains listed next were all sequenced from one sample in a study of blood T cell repertoires in COVID-19. This table comes from immunoSEQ multiplex PCR, and its TCRdb copy is limited to in-frame clones, with some not included. The profile covers 100,000 to 150,000 clones, with around 89% appearing a single time and about 9.4% taken by the ten largest. Sequencing was carried out using peripheral blood. Receptors were obtained from a man in his forties or fifties with acute or convalescent COVID-19.

The chain links TRBV2 to TRBJ2-3, with D tentatively TRBD2 (6 bases). V lost 5 bases to trimming and J lost 2 bases, with 14 bases between them. Germline CDR1 is SNHLY and CDR2 is FYNNEI. CDR3 length equals 15 residues. CDR3 bases: TGTGCCAGCAGTCCTGTTAGCGGACCCACAGATACGCAGTATTTT. Its protein is CASSPVSGPTDTQYF. The variable domain in full, completed from reference TRBV2 and TRBJ2-3, reads EPEVTQTPSHQVTQMGQEVILRCVPISNHLYFYWYRQILGQKVEFLVSFYNNEISEKSEIFDDQFSVERPDGSNFTLKIRSTKLEDSAMYFCASSPVSGPTDTQYFGPGTRLTVL.

The chain combines TRBV4-1 with TRBJ1-3, with TRBD1 matching over 9 bases. The CDR3 loop spans 17 amino acids. CDR1 and CDR2 (germline): MGHRA, YSYEKL. V dropped 4 bases and J dropped 2; count of bases not matched to a gene: 9. The CDR3, as DNA: TGCGCCAGCAGCCTGTCGGGACAGGGTATAACTGGAAACACCATATATTTT. This sequence encodes CASSLSGQGITGNTIYF.

The chain links TRBV2 to TRBJ1-5; no clear D gene. V was shortened by 7 bases and J by 4 bases, with 11 bases between the two germline ends. The CDR3 length is 13 residues. The germline gives CDR1 SNHLY, CDR2 FYNNEI. As DNA, the CDR3 is TGTGCCAGCAACCCGGTTCGGAATCAGCCCCAGCATTTT. Translating gives CASNPVRNQPQHF.

This clone came up once. This chain uses TRBV5-1 with TRBJ1-6; D might be TRBD1 (6 bases). Germline assignment: CDR1 SGHRS and CDR2 YFSETQ. This CDR3 comprises 14 residues. V gave up 4 bases and J gave up 8 bases, with 13 bases separating them. The CDR3: CASSPDRAYSPLHF. The CDR3 nucleotides read TGCGCCAGCAGCCCGGACAGAGCGTATTCACCCCTCCACTTT.

The rearrangement joins TRBV5-1 to TRBJ1-1, with 7 bases matching TRBD1. The J segment lost 4 bases and the V segment lost 4 bases, leaving 7 bases of the junction unmatched. Germline V CDR1 and CDR2: SGHRS, YFSETQ. The CDR3 consists of 14 residues. CDR3 loop: CASSRDRLTTEAFF. CDR3 DNA: TGCGCCAGCAGCCGGGACAGACTTACCACTGAAGCTTTCTTT.

The CDR3 bases are TGTGCCAGCAAGGGGCCCAGGTACTCCTACGAGCAGTACTTC. Its protein is CASKGPRYSYEQYF. The rearrangement joins TRBV28 to TRBJ2-7; TRBD1 is a possible D gene (5 bases). V shed 7 bases and J shed 0 bases, with 13 bases lying between them. This CDR3 region has 14 residues. Germline loops: CDR1 MDHEN, CDR2 SYDVKM.

This chain connects TRBV28 to TRBJ1-4; possible D gene TRBD1, 6 bases. This CDR3 is built from 13 residues. CDR1 and CDR2 (germline): MDHEN, SYDVKM. Trimming took off 8 bases at V and 6 bases at J, with 13 bases between the two ends. CDR3 residues: CASAGATDEKLFF. In DNA form, the CDR3 reads TGTGCCAGCGCGGGGGCGACGGATGAAAAACTGTTTTTT.

Here the CDR3 reads CASSPQSGGGNQPQHF. The CDR3, as DNA: TGTGCCAGCTCACCACAGTCGGGGGGCGGCAATCAGCCCCAGCATTTT. The chain joins TRBV18 to TRBJ1-5, with D possibly being TRBD1 (6 bases). Trimming pared 1 base from V and 2 bases from J, leaving 12 bases between. There are 16 residues in the CDR3. The germline V gene encodes CDR1 KGHSH and CDR2 LQKENI.

V is TRBV7-6 and J is TRBJ2-1, with 10 bases aligning to TRBD1. This CDR3 spans 14 amino acids. The germline V gene encodes CDR1 SGHVS and CDR2 FNYEAQ. Trimming at V came to 5 bases and at J to 7 bases, leaving 5 bases not matched to a gene. In DNA, the CDR3 is TGTGCCAGCAGCCCGGGGGACAGGGGAAATGAGCAGTTCTTC. Protein sequence: CASSPGDRGNEQFF.